Listed below are T cell receptor beta chains from one sample, sequenced in a study of CXCR3-negative and CXCR3-positive naive CD8 T cells. TCRdb re-called the 5' RACE reads and shows each CDR3 protein once, DNA omitted. Its table records about 8,000 distinct CDR3 sequences. The sequencing sample was made of naive CXCR3- CD8+ T cells from blood. The receptors come from a human donor in good health. Some clones in this sample may be carry-over from other donors' samples. The CDR3 runs from the conserved cysteine through the conserved F or W. Fields, in order: V gene, clone size, J gene, CDR3 protein. Size tells how often a clone was seen (once, few, many) or the class of an expanded clone, and some rows leave it out.

V gene: TRBV6-6
clone size: -
J gene: TRBJ1-3
CDR3 protein: CASSGTPPGNTIYF

V gene: TRBV3-1
clone size: -
J gene: TRBJ1-1
CDR3 protein: CASSQAGTGGLDTEAFF

V gene: TRBV2
clone size: -
J gene: TRBJ2-7
CDR3 protein: CARGGGPYEQYF

V gene: TRBV29-1
clone size: -
J gene: TRBJ2-2
CDR3 protein: CSLSASYGGELFF

V gene: TRBV9
clone size: -
J gene: TRBJ2-7
CDR3 protein: CASSGGDLRVQYF

V gene: TRBV5-4
clone size: large
J gene: TRBJ1-1
CDR3 protein: CASSLGSAAFF

V gene: TRBV28
clone size: -
J gene: TRBJ2-3
CDR3 protein: CASSPTSGSTDTQYF

V gene: TRBV23-1
clone size: -
J gene: TRBJ2-7
CDR3 protein: CASSQLQGSSYEQYF

V gene: TRBV13
clone size: -
J gene: TRBJ2-1
CDR3 protein: CASSLTSAGYNEQFF

V gene: TRBV27
clone size: medium-sized
J gene: TRBJ2-1
CDR3 protein: CASSLRGEHYNEQFF

V gene: TRBV7-2
clone size: -
J gene: TRBJ1-5
CDR3 protein: CASSLGNRGNQPQHF

V gene: TRBV27
clone size: -
J gene: TRBJ2-2
CDR3 protein: CASRPTNTGELFF

V gene: TRBV10-3
clone size: -
J gene: TRBJ2-1
CDR3 protein: CAIKRGASGNDEQFF

V gene: TRBV11-3
clone size: -
J gene: TRBJ2-4
CDR3 protein: CASSPGTSPGNIQYF

V gene: TRBV29-1
clone size: -
J gene: TRBJ1-2
CDR3 protein: CSVGEVAGYGYTF

V gene: TRBV6-5
clone size: -
J gene: TRBJ1-2
CDR3 protein: CASSPLTGNYGYTF

V gene: TRBV12-3/TRBV12-4
clone size: -
J gene: TRBJ2-1
CDR3 protein: CASSPLLASINEQFF

V gene: TRBV29-1
clone size: medium-sized
J gene: TRBJ2-7
CDR3 protein: CSADDSLSYEQYF

V gene: TRBV7-6
clone size: -
J gene: TRBJ2-7
CDR3 protein: CATAAAGSRYEQYF

V gene: TRBV28
clone size: -
J gene: TRBJ2-5
CDR3 protein: CASSLFGTQYF

V gene: TRBV28
clone size: -
J gene: TRBJ2-7
CDR3 protein: CASRTGINEQYF

V gene: TRBV2
clone size: -
J gene: TRBJ2-5
CDR3 protein: CASIEAVQETQYF

V gene: TRBV27
clone size: -
J gene: TRBJ2-7
CDR3 protein: CASSLRTGLAYEQYF

V gene: TRBV5-1
clone size: medium-sized
J gene: TRBJ2-1
CDR3 protein: CASSLAETGTNEQFF

V gene: TRBV5-1
clone size: medium-sized
J gene: TRBJ1-1
CDR3 protein: CASRPWDGNTEAFF

V gene: TRBV12-3/TRBV12-4
clone size: medium-sized
J gene: TRBJ2-7
CDR3 protein: CASSFEPLPYEQYF

V gene: TRBV29-1
clone size: medium-sized
J gene: TRBJ2-7
CDR3 protein: CSVVPTTGSTYEQYF

V gene: TRBV29-1
clone size: -
J gene: TRBJ2-3
CDR3 protein: CSVEGPSTDTQYF

V gene: TRBV7-3
clone size: -
J gene: TRBJ2-5
CDR3 protein: CASSFGADDQYF

V gene: TRBV5-1
clone size: medium-sized
J gene: TRBJ2-1
CDR3 protein: CASSSDSYNEQFF

V gene: TRBV5-1
clone size: -
J gene: TRBJ2-5
CDR3 protein: CASSLMYYGETQYF

V gene: TRBV27
clone size: -
J gene: TRBJ2-7
CDR3 protein: CASSSQGGRATYEQYF

V gene: TRBV6-6
clone size: -
J gene: TRBJ1-5
CDR3 protein: CASSWDRGQPQHF

V gene: TRBV4-3
clone size: -
J gene: TRBJ1-4
CDR3 protein: CASSQDPGEREKLFF